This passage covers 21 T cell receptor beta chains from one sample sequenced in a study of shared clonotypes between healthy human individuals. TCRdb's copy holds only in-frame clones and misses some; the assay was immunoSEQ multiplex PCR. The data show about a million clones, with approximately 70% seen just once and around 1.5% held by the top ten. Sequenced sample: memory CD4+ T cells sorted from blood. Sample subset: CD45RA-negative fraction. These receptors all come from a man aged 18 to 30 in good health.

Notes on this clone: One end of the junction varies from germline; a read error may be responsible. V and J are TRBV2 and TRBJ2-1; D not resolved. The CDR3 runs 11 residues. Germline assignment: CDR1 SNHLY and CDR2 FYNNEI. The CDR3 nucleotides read TGTGCCAGCAGCATTGAGACCCGCGAGGTCTTC. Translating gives CASSIETREVF.

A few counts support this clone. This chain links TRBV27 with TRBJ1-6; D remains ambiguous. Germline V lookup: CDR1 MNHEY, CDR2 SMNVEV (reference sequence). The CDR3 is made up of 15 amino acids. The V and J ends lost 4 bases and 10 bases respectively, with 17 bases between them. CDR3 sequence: CASSSPTGSESPLHF. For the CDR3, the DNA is TGTGCCAGCAGTTCCCCCACGGGGTCGGAATCACCCCTCCACTTT.

The CDR3 spells CASSIGGVEETQYF. The CDR3 DNA is TGTGCCAGTAGTATAGGAGGGGTCGAAGAGACCCAGTACTTC. The chain combines TRBV19 with TRBJ2-5; D could derive from TRBD1 or TRBD2 (5 bases each). The ends were cut back, 1 base at V and 3 bases at J, with 9 bases in the middle. This CDR3 region has 14 residues. Per germline, CDR1 LNHDA and CDR2 SQIVND (reference sequence).

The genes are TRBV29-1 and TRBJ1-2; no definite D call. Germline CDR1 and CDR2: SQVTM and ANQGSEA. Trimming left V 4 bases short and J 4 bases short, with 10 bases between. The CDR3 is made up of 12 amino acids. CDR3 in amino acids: CSVGREIYGYTF. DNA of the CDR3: TGCAGCGTTGGGAGGGAGATCTATGGCTACACCTTC.

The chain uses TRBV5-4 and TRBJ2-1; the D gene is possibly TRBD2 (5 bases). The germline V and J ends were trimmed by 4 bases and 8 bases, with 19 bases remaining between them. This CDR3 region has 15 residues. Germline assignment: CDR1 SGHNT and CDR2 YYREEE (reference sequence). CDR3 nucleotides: TGTGCCAGCAGCGGGGTGACTACCTTTAGCGATGAGCAGTTCTTC. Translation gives CASSGVTTFSDEQFF.

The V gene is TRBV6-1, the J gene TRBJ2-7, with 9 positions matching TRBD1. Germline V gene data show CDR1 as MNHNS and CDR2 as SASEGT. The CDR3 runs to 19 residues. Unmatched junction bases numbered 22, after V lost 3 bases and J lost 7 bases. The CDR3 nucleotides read TGTGCCAGCAGTGAGGACAGGGGCCGACCATCCACGAGCCTTGGGGAGCAGTACTTC. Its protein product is CASSEDRGRPSTSLGEQYF.

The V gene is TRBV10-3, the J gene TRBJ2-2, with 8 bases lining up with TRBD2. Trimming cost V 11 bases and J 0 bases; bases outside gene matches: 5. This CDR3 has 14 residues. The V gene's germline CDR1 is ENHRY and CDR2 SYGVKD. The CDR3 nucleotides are TGTGCCGGTAGCGGGGTCGCGAACACCGGGGAGCTGTTTTTT. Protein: CAGSGVANTGELFF.

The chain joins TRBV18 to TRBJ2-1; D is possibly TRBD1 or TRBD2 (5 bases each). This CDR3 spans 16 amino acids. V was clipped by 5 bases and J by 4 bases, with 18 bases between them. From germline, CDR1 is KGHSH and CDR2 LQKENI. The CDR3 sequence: CASSSLSGTSYNEQFF. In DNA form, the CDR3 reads TGTGCCAGCTCATCTCTCTCCGGGACGAGTTACAATGAGCAGTTCTTC.

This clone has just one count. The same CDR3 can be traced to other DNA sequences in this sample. The CDR3 spells CASSYSETQYF. For the CDR3, the DNA is TGTGCCAGCAGTTATTCAGAGACCCAGTACTTC. The chain has TRBV6-6 and TRBJ2-5, with D hard to call. Germline values: CDR1 MNHNY, CDR2 SVGAGI (reference sequence). The CDR3 extends over 11 amino acids. V was pared by 3 bases and J by 4 bases, with 3 bases between.

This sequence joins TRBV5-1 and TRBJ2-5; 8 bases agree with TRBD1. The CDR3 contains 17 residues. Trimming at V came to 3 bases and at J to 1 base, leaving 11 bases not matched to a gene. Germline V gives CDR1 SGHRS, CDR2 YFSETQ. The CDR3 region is CASSWRQGNIGQETQYF. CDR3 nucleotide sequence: TGCGCCAGCAGCTGGAGACAGGGGAATATTGGCCAAGAGACCCAGTACTTC.

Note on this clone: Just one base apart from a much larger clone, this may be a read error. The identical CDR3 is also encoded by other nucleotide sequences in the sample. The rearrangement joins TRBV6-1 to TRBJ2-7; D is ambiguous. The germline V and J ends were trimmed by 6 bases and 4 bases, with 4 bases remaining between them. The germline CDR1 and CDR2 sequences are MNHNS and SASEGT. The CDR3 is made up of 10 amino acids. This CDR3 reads CASRGYEQYF. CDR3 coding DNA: TGTGCCAGCAGGGGGTACGAGCAGTACTTC.

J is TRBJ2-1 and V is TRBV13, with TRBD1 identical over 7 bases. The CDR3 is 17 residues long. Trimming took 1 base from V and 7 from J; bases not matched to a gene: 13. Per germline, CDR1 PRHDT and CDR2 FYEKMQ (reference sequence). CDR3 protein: CASSLEWGAGGPNEQFF. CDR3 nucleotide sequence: TGTGCCAGCAGCTTAGAGTGGGGAGCAGGGGGTCCGAATGAGCAGTTCTTC.

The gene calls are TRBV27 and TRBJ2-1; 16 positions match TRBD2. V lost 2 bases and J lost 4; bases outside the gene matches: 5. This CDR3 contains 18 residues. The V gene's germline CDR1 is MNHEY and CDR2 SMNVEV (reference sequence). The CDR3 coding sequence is TGTGCCAGCAGTTTACGGGGACTAGCGGGAGGGCCGTACAATGAGCAGTTCTTC. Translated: CASSLRGLAGGPYNEQFF.

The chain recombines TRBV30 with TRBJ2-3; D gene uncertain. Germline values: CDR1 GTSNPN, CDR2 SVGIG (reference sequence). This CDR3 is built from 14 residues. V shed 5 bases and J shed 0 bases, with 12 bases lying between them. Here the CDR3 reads CAWWQTPSTDTQYF. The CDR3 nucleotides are TGTGCCTGGTGGCAGACGCCTAGCACAGATACGCAGTATTTT.

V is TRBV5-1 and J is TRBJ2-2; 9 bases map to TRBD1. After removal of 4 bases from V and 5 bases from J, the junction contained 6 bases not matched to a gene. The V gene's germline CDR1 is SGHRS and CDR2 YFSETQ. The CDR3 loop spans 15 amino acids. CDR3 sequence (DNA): TGCGCCAGCAGCATTGCCGGGACAGGGACCGGGGAGCTGTTTTTT. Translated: CASSIAGTGTGELFF.

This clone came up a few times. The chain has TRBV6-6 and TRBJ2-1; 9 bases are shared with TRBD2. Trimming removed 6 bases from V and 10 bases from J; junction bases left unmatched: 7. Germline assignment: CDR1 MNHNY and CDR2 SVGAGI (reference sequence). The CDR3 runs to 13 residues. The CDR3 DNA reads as TGTGCCAGCAGCGCGGGAGGGGGCAGGGAGCAGTTCTTC. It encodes CASSAGGGREQFF.

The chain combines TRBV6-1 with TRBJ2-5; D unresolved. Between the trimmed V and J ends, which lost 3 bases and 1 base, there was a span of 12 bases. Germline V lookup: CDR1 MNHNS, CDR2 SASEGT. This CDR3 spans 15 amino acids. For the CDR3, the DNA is TGTGCCAGCAGTGATCCCGCATTCCGCCAAGAGACCCAGTACTTC. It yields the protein CASSDPAFRQETQYF.

The CDR3 loop reads CATSNRERAGEQYF. CDR3 nucleotide sequence: TGCGCCACCTCTAACAGGGAAAGAGCGGGGGAGCAGTACTTC. This chain joins TRBV23-1 and TRBJ2-7; tentatively, D is TRBD2 (7 bases). TRBV23-1 is designated an ORF whose function remains uncertain. The CDR3 spans 14 residues. V lost 10 bases and J 7 bases, leaving 23 bases between the germline ends.

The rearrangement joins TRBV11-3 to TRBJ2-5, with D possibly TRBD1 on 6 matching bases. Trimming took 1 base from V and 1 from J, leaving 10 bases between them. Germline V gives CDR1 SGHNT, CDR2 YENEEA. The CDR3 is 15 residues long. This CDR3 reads CASSLGADSQETQYF. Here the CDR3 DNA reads TGTGCCAGCAGCTTAGGGGCGGACAGCCAAGAGACCCAGTACTTC.

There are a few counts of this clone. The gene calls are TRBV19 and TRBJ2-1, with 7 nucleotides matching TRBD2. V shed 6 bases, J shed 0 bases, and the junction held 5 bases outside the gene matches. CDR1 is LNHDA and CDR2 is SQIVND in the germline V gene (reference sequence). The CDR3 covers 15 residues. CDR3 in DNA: TGTGCCAGTAGGCCTACGGGGGGCTCCTACAATGAGCAGTTCTTC. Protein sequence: CASRPTGGSYNEQFF. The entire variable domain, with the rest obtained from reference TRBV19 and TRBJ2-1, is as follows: DGGITQSPKYLFRKEGQNVTLSCEQNLNHDAMYWYRQDPGQGLRLIYYSQIVNDFQKGDIAEGYSVSREKKESFPLTVTSAQKNPTAFYLCASRPTGGSYNEQFFGPGTRLTVL.

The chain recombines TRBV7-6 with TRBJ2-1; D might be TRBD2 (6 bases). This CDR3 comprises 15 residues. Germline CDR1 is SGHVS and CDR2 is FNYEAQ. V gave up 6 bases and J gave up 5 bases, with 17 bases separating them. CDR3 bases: TGTGCCAGCAGATCGGGACTGAATCCTAACAATGAGCAGTTCTTC. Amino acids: CASRSGLNPNNEQFF.